This TCR beta chain is drawn from a study of T cell repertoires in cytomegalovirus infection. Study-wide background: Both recently identified HLA-C-restricted and well-studied HLA-B-restricted CMV epitopes were used in the study. Both CMV infection and a matching HLA type were indicated by public TCR beta signatures. Points from the study as a whole: CMV carriers with the relevant HLA were identified by cumulative public TCR beta family frequency. There were HLA-C-restricted CMV-specific TCR beta clonotypes dominating the ex vivo response.

Germline CDR1 is SGHTA and CDR2 is FQGNSA. V lost 2 bases to trimming and J lost 4 bases, with 23 bases between them. The CDR3 loop spans 19 amino acids. TCRdb re-called the reads through MiXCR, storing one row per CDR3 protein. The table shows 680,000 or so distinct CDR3 sequences, with around 31% occurring only once. This clonotype was detected many times. What it binds is unknown. The sample here was cultured PBMCs, taken from culture after CMV antigen stimulation. The receptor was isolated from a human donor in good health (CMV status not recorded). Some clones in this sample may be carry-over from other donors' samples. J is TRBJ1-4 and V is TRBV7-2; a possible D gene is TRBD1 (6 bases). Here the CDR3 reads CASSLRQLRGRPDNEKLFF. CDR3 DNA sequence: TGTGCCAGCAGCTTAAGACAGCTCAGGGGCCGACCTGATAATGAAAAACTGTTTTTT.